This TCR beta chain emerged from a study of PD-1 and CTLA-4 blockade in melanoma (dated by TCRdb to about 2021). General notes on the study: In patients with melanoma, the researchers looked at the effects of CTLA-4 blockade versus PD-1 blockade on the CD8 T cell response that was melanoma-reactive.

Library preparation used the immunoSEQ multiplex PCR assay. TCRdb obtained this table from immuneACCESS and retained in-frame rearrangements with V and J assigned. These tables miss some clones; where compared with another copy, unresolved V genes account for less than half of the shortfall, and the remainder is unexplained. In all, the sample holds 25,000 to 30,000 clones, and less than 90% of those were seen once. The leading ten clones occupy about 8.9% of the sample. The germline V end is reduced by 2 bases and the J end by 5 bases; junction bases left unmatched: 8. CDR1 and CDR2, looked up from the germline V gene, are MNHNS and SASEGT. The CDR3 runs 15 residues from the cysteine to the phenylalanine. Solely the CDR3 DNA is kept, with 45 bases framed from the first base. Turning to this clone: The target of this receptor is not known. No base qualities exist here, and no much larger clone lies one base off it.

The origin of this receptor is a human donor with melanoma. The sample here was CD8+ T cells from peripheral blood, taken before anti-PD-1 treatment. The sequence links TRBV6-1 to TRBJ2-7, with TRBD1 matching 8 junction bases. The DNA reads TGTGCCAGCAGTGAAAGCTCAGGGGGCGCGAACGAGCAGTACTTC. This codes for CASSESSGGANEQYF.